Reported below is one T cell receptor beta chain. The source of the sample is a study of blood T cell repertoires in COVID-19. Across the study: The United States, Italy and Spain were the sources of the acute and convalescent COVID-19 samples. From T cells, B-cell-depleted T cells, or PBMCs came the material, which was cDNA or gDNA.

Study processing details: How many nucleated cells were present was estimated from reference gene primer amplification. This table comes from immunoSEQ multiplex PCR, and its TCRdb copy is limited to in-frame clones, with some not included. That table furnishes V, J and clone size, whereas the DNA furnished D and trimming. The data contain about 180,000 clones, 80% to 90% of them singletons. The TCR comes from a man aged 40-55 years with active or convalescent COVID-19. Sequencing input: peripheral blood.

The CDR3, as DNA: TGTGCCAGCAGCTTTCTCCAGGGTGGCTACACCTTC. Its protein product is CASSFLQGGYTF. This sequence joins TRBV5-8 and TRBJ1-2, with a tentative D call TRBD1 (5 bases). Trimming shortened V by 2 bases and J by 7 bases, and 9 bases separated the two germline ends. The CDR3 loop spans 12 amino acids. Germline assignment: CDR1 SGHTS and CDR2 YDEGEE.